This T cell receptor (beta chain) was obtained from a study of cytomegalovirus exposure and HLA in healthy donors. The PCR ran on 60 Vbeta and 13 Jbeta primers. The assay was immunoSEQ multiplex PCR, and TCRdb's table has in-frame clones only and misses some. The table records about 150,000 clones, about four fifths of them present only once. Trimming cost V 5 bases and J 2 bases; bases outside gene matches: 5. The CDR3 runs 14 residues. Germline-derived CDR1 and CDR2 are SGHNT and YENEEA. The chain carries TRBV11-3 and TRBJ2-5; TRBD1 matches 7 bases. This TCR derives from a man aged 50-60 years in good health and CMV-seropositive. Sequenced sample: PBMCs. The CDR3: CASSRGQEQETQYF. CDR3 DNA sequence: TGTGCCAGCAGCCGCGGACAGGAGCAAGAGACCCAGTACTTC.